Listed here are 19 T cell receptor beta chains from one sample, sequenced in a study of blood T cells in healthy people across ages. Next came a second PCR, run for about 7 to 12 cycles, which used a sample-barcoded 5' primer along with a J-beta primer mix. TCRdb reprocessed the 5' RACE reads via MiXCR and lists one record per CDR3 protein. This table has some 670,000 distinct CDR3 sequences, about 51% appearing once. Material for sequencing was blood. The source is a woman aged 80 or older in good health.

The chain couples TRBV7-7 to TRBJ1-2; D not certain. V lost 2 bases, J lost 3 bases, and 10 bases lay in between. Germline assignment: CDR1 SSHAT and CDR2 FNYEAQ (reference sequence). The CDR3 consists of 14 residues. The CDR3 is CASSLQDTDYGYTF. Here the CDR3 DNA reads TGTGCCAGCAGCTTACAAGACACGGACTATGGCTACACCTTC.

A note on this clonotype: A read error may be the cause here, since a much bigger clone is one base away. The V and J genes are TRBV12-3 or TRBV12-4 and TRBJ2-3, with D possibly being TRBD1 (6 bases). The CDR3 is made up of 13 amino acids. Trimming left V 8 bases short and J 10 bases short, with 19 bases between. This CDR3 is CASHEGVTGAQYF. CDR3 coding DNA: TGTGCCAGCCATGAGGGGGTCACGGGTGCGCAGTATTTT.

V gene TRBV4-3 combines with J gene TRBJ2-3; a weak D match, TRBD2 (5 bases). CDR3 length: 16 residues. Germline V gene lookup returns CDR1 LGHNA and CDR2 YSLEER. V lost 0 bases and J lost 10, with 20 bases in between. CDR3 sequence reads: CASSQDLQGKRRSQYF. In nucleotides, the CDR3 is TGCGCCAGCAGCCAAGACCTCCAAGGAAAGCGGCGGTCGCAGTATTTT.

The chain is built from TRBV20-1 and TRBJ2-1; maybe TRBD1 (5 bases). The germline V gene encodes CDR1 DFQATT and CDR2 SNEGSKA (reference sequence). The CDR3 has 13 amino acids. With 4 bases removed from V and 13 bases from J, the gap between germline ends came to 20 bases. The CDR3 reads CSATQPSAWTQFF. CDR3 coding DNA: TGCAGTGCTACGCAACCCTCGGCGTGGACACAGTTCTTC.

This rearrangement joins TRBV24-1 to TRBJ2-3; 7 bases are a match to TRBD2. V was pared by 5 bases and J by 1 base, with 5 bases of the junction left unmatched. Germline CDR1 KGHDR, CDR2 SFDVKD. The CDR3 has 15 amino acids. The DNA of the CDR3 is TGTGCCACCAGTGGCGGGGGATTCGGCACAGATACGCAGTATTTT. It specifies CATSGGGFGTDTQYF.

DNA for the CDR3: TGTGCCACCAGTGATCTCTACGACAGGGCCGGGGATTATAGCAATCAGCCCCAGCATTTT. Translation gives CATSDLYDRAGDYSNQPQHF. The V call is TRBV24-1, the J call TRBJ1-5; 7 bases agree with TRBD1. J lost 0 bases, V lost 3 bases, and 16 bases had no gene match. This CDR3 has 20 amino acids. Germline CDR1 and CDR2: KGHDR and SFDVKD.

This chain joins TRBV15 and TRBJ2-7; possibly TRBD2 for D (5 bases). The germline V gene has CDR1 LNHNV and CDR2 YYDKDF (reference sequence). This CDR3 comprises 14 residues. Trimming shortened V by 0 bases and J by 7 bases, and 13 bases separated the two germline ends. CDR3 bases: TGTGCCACCAGCAGAGATCGAGTTACGGGGGAGCAGTACTTC. Translating gives CATSRDRVTGEQYF.

As for this clonotype: A much larger clone sits a single nucleotide away, making a read error possible. Written as DNA, the CDR3 is TGTGCCGGCAGTAGAGCGCCAGCAATTGCAACTAATGAAAAACTGTTTTTT. Its protein is CAGSRAPAIATNEKLFF. The chain links TRBV12-3 or TRBV12-4 to TRBJ1-4; D call uncertain. The CDR3 covers 17 residues.

This clonotype was detected many times. One end of the junction does not line up with germline, which may come from a read error. The chain links TRBV5-1 to TRBJ1-1; 7 bases align to TRBD1. Germline values: CDR1 SGHRS, CDR2 YFSETQ. The CDR3 sequence is 13 residues long. CDR3 bases: TGTGCCAGCAGTGTCCAGGGGGACACTGAAGCTTTCTTT. Its translation: CASSVQGDTEAFF.

The V call is TRBV7-2, the J call TRBJ2-1; D is possibly TRBD1 (5 bases). Per germline, CDR1 SGHTA and CDR2 FQGNSA. V was pared by 1 base and J by 4 bases, with 8 bases between. This CDR3 is 14 amino acids long. DNA for the CDR3: TGTGCCAGCAGCTTAGTCAGGGCATACAATGAGCAGTTCTTC. As protein: CASSLVRAYNEQFF.

The chain uses TRBV3-1 and TRBJ1-6; 9 nucleotides agree with TRBD1. Trimming took 4 bases from V and 6 from J; bases not matched to a gene: 4. Germline V gene sequence: CDR1 LGHDT, CDR2 YNNKEL (reference sequence). This CDR3 region has 15 residues. The CDR3 coding sequence is TGTGCCAGCAGCCCATCGACAGGGGGTAATTCACCCCTCCACTTT. It codes for CASSPSTGGNSPLHF.

This clonotype was seen only a few times. A much larger clone sits a single nucleotide away, making a read error possible. The chain combines TRBV25-1 with TRBJ2-3; D is ambiguous. The germline gives CDR1 MGHDK, CDR2 SYGVNS. CDR3 size: 14 residues. V was trimmed by 3 bases and J by 0 bases, leaving 7 bases between them. The CDR3 loop is CASSDTSSTDTQYF. CDR3 nucleotide sequence: TGTGCCAGCAGTGACACCTCTAGCACAGATACGCAGTATTTT.

The J gene is TRBJ2-5, the V gene TRBV20-1, with D perhaps TRBD1 (5 bases). The length of the CDR3 is 14 residues. The V and J ends lost 1 base and 2 bases respectively, with 11 bases between them. Germline V gene lookup returns CDR1 DFQATT and CDR2 SNEGSKA (reference sequence). CDR3 region: CSARVVGLQETQYF. The CDR3, as DNA: TGCAGTGCTAGAGTGGTGGGGCTGCAAGAGACCCAGTACTTC.

The V call is TRBV7-3, the J call TRBJ2-2; 10 nucleotides align to TRBD2. Germline CDR1 reads SGHTA; CDR2 reads FQGTGA. Trimming removed 5 bases from V and 5 bases from J; junction bases left unmatched: 8. This CDR3 comprises 16 residues. Written as DNA, the CDR3 is TGTGCCAGCAGCCCTCGGACTAGCGGAGGTACCGGGGAGCTGTTTTTT. Amino acid sequence: CASSPRTSGGTGELFF.

This chain joins TRBV28 and TRBJ2-7; the D call may be TRBD1 or TRBD2 (5 bases each). The germline V gene encodes CDR1 MDHEN and CDR2 SYDVKM. This CDR3 comprises 14 residues. V was clipped by 7 bases and J by 5 bases, with 18 bases between them. CDR3 in amino acids: CASKGAGRTHEQYF. The CDR3 DNA is TGTGCCAGCAAGGGAGCAGGGCGCACTCACGAGCAGTACTTC.

This clonotype was detected only a few times. The gene calls are TRBV29-1 and TRBJ2-5; 11 bases are a match to TRBD2. Trimming at V came to 0 bases and at J to 3 bases, leaving 15 bases not matched to a gene. This CDR3 region has 19 residues. Germline CDR1 reads SQVTM; CDR2 reads ANQGSEA. The CDR3 region has the DNA TGCAGCGTTGAAGATCCGTATTTTGATCCGGGACTAGCGGAAGAGACCCAGTACTTC. This encodes CSVEDPYFDPGLAEETQYF.

Concerning this clonotype: This could be a read error, since a much larger clone is one nucleotide away. The gene calls are TRBV13 and TRBJ2-3; D ambiguous. CDR1 PRHDT and CDR2 FYEKMQ come from the germline V gene (reference sequence). This CDR3 is 15 amino acids long. The CDR3 sequence: CVSSAGQTSTDTQYF. Here the CDR3 DNA reads TGTGTCAGCAGCGCAGGCCAGACTAGCACAGATACGCAGTATTTT.

This clonotype was counted a few times. Being one base from a much bigger clone, this may be a read error. The CDR3, as DNA: TGCGCCAGCAGCCAAGTGGTGGTGGGAAGCAATGAGCAGTACTTC. Protein product: CASSQVVVGSNEQYF. This rearrangement joins TRBV4-1 to TRBJ2-5; no firm D call. CDR3 length equals 15 residues. The V end was cut by 1 base, the J end by 11 bases, with 20 bases between. Germline V gene sequence: CDR1 MGHRA, CDR2 YSYEKL.

A word on this clonotype: A read error may explain this, as a much larger clone is one base away. The chain employs TRBV12-3 or TRBV12-4 and TRBJ2-5; D is uncertain. This CDR3 contains 15 residues. The CDR3 sequence: CASNLGMSQEETQYF. DNA for the CDR3: TGTGCCAGCAATTTAGGAATGAGCCAGGAAGAGACCCAGTACTTC.